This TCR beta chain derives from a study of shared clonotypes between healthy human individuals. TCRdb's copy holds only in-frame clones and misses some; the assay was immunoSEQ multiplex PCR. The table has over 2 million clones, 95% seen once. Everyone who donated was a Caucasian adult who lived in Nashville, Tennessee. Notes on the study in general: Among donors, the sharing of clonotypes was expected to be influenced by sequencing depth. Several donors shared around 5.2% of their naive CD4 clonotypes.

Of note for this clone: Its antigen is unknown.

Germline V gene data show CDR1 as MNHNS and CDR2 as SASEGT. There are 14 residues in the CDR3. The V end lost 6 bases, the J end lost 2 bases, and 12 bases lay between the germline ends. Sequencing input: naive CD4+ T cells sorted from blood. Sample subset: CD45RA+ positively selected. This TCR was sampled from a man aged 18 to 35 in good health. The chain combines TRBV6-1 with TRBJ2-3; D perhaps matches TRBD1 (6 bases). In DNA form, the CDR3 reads TGTGCCAGCAGGGTCTCAGGGGCCACAGATACGCAGTATTTT. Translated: CASRVSGATDTQYF.